This TCR beta chain originates from a study of cytomegalovirus exposure and HLA in healthy donors. General study results and limits: Most TCR beta V segments were productive about 90% or about 30% of the time in an earlier analysis. High sensitivity and specificity were reportedly achieved when the classifier diagnosed cytomegalovirus status. Later findings reportedly placed an Asian-associated ancestry cluster below the approximately 670-donor mean for N-insertions.

The germline gives CDR1 MDHEN, CDR2 SYDVKM. V shed 3 bases and J 7 bases; nucleotides not matched to a gene: 15. This CDR3 contains 16 residues. A multiplex PCR was run with 60 Vbeta primers and 13 Jbeta primers. Assay used: immunoSEQ multiplex PCR; TCRdb lists only in-frame clones, some missing. Of about 170,000 clones listed, approximately 80% are singletons. It was healthy bone marrow donors who served as donors. Comments on this clone: Its antigen is not identified.

The gene calls are TRBV28 and TRBJ2-7; 7 bases match TRBD2. The sequenced sample was PBMCs. The source of this sequence is a male donor in good health and CMV-seronegative. CDR3 region: CASSFSAGVSVGEQYF. The CDR3 DNA follows: TGTGCCAGCAGTTTTTCGGCGGGAGTTTCTGTAGGTGAGCAGTACTTC.